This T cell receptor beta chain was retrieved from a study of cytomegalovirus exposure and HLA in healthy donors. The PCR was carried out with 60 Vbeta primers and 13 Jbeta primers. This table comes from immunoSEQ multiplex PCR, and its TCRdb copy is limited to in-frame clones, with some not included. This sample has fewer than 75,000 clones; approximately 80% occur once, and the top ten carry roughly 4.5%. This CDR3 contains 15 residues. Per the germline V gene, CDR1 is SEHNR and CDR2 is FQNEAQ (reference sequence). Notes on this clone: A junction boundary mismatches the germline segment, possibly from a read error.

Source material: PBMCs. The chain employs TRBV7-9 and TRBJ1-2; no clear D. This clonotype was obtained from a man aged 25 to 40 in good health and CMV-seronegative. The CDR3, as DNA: TGTTCCAGCAGTCCTGACACGACTATTAACTATGGCTACACCTTC. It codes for CSSSPDTTINYGYTF.